These 7 T cell receptor beta chains share one sample of origin, sequenced in a study of Graves' ophthalmopathy and Graves' hyperthyroidism. Researchers took RNA transcripts and amplified TCR beta CDR3 regions from them. An opening RT-PCR round employed HTBI primers and preceded a second-round multiplex PCR. TCRdb reprocessed the multiplex PCR reads via MiXCR and lists one record per CDR3 protein. This sample carries about 640,000 distinct CDR3 sequences, about 41% of them seen once, and the ten largest clones take more than 2.5%. Sequenced material: peripheral blood. These receptors were collected from an adult man with Graves' ophthalmopathy.

This clonotype has ten or more counts. The chain is built from TRBV2 and TRBJ2-7, with D tentatively TRBD1 (5 bases). The V end lost 8 bases, the J end lost 3 bases, and 11 bases lay between the germline ends. This CDR3 has 12 residues. Looked up from germline, CDR1 is SNHLY and CDR2 is FYNNEI. CDR3 coding DNA: TGTGCCAGCCACGGACAAGGCTACGAGCAGTACTTC. Protein: CASHGQGYEQYF.

This clonotype was seen at least ten times. CDR3 DNA sequence: TGTGCCAGCATTCTCCTGCGCGGGGAGACCCAGTACTTC. Its protein product is CASILLRGETQYF. The chain is built from TRBV2 and TRBJ2-5; tentatively, D is TRBD2 (5 bases). The germline gives CDR1 SNHLY, CDR2 FYNNEI. There are 13 residues in the CDR3. Trimming left V 7 bases short and J 5 bases short, with 14 bases between.

This clonotype was seen more than once but under ten times. The V and J genes are TRBV24-1 and TRBJ2-3, with a weak D call TRBD2 (5 bases). This CDR3 comprises 15 residues. Deletions cut 6 bases from V and 1 base from J, with 13 bases between. Germline V lookup: CDR1 KGHDR, CDR2 SFDVKD. The CDR3 region is CATSQKGVGTDTQYF. The CDR3 region has the DNA TGTGCCACCAGTCAGAAGGGAGTGGGCACAGATACGCAGTATTTT.

The chain joins TRBV15 to TRBJ1-3; perhaps TRBD1 as D (5 bases). The CDR3 runs 17 residues. Trimming shortened V by 0 bases and J by 4 bases, and 16 bases separated the two germline ends. The germline gives CDR1 LNHNV, CDR2 YYDKDF (reference sequence). Here the CDR3 DNA reads TGTGCCACCAGCAGAGAGGCTGGGGGGGGTCCGGGAAACACCATATATTTT. It encodes CATSREAGGGPGNTIYF.

This chain joins TRBV25-1 and TRBJ2-2; 9 nucleotides agree with TRBD1. After removal of 6 bases from V and 4 bases from J, the junction contained 9 bases not matched to a gene. Germline CDR1 reads MGHDK; CDR2 reads SYGVNS. The length of the CDR3 is 16 residues. Here the CDR3 DNA reads TGTGCCAGCAGCCCGACGGGACAGGGATTCACCGGGGAGCTGTTTTTT. Its protein product is CASSPTGQGFTGELFF. Together with reference TRBV25-1 and TRBJ2-2, the CDR3 gives the full variable domain: EADIYQTPRYLVIGTGKKITLECSQTMGHDKMYWYQQDPGMELHLIHYSYGVNSTEKGDLSSESTVSRIRTEHFPLTLESARPSHTSQYLCASSPTGQGFTGELFFGEGSRLTVL.

This clonotype was seen only once. A much larger clone lies one base from this, so it may be a read error. Without the conserved terminal phenylalanine or tryptophan, this CDR3 likely stems from a read error. This chain joins TRBV15 and TRBJ2-7; the match to TRBD2 covers 8 bases. The CDR3 is 16 amino acids. With V trimmed by 1 base and J by 5 bases, 10 bases remained unmatched. Germline CDR1 and CDR2: LNHNV and YYDKDF (reference sequence). The DNA of the CDR3 is TGTGCCACCAGCAGAGCACGGACTAGCACGTTCAACGAGCAGTACTCC. Translation: CATSRARTSTFNEQYS.

Many counts were recorded for this clonotype. The CDR3 loop is CASSLPAGTLGNTIYF. In nucleotides, the CDR3 is TGTGCCAGCAGCTTACCAGCCGGGACACTTGGAAACACCATATATTTT. The rearrangement joins TRBV7-9 to TRBJ1-3; tentative D call: TRBD1 (6 bases). The germline gives CDR1 SEHNR, CDR2 FQNEAQ (reference sequence). V dropped 2 bases and J dropped 3 bases, with 14 bases sitting between them. This CDR3 has 16 amino acids.